This T cell receptor beta chain was profiled in a study of cytomegalovirus exposure and HLA in healthy donors. The PCR used 60 Vbeta and 13 Jbeta primers. The table came from immunoSEQ multiplex PCR; TCRdb's copy has only in-frame clones and leaves some out. This table holds under 200,000 clones, about 70% found once. About this clone itself: The antigen is undetermined.

Broader study findings: Among TCR beta chains of equal frequency, HLA-associated ones were more clonally expanded in a later analysis. CMV serostatus was the sole immune exposure information available.

Germline V gene data show CDR1 as SGHVT and CDR2 as SQSDAQ. The CDR3 runs 13 residues. Trimming took 1 base from V and 4 from J, leaving 8 bases between them. The rearrangement joins TRBV7-4 to TRBJ2-7; no clear D. The receptor was isolated from a middle-aged woman in good health and CMV-seropositive. Sequenced: PBMCs. The CDR3 is CASSLVRRYEQYF. DNA of the CDR3: TGTGCCAGCAGCTTAGTACGCAGATACGAGCAGTACTTC.